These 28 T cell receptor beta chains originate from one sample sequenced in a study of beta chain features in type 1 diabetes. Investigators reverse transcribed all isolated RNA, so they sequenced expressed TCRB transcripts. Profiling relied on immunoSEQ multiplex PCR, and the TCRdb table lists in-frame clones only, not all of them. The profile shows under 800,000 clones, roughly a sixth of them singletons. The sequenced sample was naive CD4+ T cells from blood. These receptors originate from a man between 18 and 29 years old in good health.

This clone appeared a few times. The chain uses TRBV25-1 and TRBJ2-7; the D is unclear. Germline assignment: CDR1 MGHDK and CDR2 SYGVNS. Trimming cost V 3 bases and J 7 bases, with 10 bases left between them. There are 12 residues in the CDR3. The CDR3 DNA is TGTGCCAGCAGTGACCACCTTGGGGAGCAGTACTTC. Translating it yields CASSDHLGEQYF.

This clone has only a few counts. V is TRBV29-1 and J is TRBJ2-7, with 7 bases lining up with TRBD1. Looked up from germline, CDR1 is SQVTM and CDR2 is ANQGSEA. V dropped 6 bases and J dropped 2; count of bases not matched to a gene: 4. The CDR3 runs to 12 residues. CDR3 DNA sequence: TGCAGCGTCAACAGGGGAGCCTACGAGCAGTACTTC. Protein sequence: CSVNRGAYEQYF.

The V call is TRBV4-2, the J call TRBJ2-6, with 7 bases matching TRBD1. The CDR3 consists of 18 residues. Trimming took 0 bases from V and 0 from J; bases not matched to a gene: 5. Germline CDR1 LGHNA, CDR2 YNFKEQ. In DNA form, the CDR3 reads TGTGCCAGCAGCCAAGAGCTTGGACAGGTCTCTGGGGCCAACGTCCTGACTTTC. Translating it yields CASSQELGQVSGANVLTF.

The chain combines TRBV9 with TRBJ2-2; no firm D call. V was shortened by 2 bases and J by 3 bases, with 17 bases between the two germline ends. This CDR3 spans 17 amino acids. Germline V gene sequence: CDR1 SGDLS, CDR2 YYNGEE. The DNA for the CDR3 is TGTGCCAGCAGCGTTGGTCAGACCCTAAAGGACACCGGGGAGCTGTTTTTT. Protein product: CASSVGQTLKDTGELFF.

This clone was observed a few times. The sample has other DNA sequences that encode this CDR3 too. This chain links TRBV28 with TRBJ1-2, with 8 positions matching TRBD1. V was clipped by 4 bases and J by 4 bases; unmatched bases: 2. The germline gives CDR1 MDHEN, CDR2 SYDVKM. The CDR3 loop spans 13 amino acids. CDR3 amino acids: CASSSGQGYGYTF. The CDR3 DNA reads TGTGCCAGCAGTTCCGGACAGGGCTATGGCTACACCTTC.

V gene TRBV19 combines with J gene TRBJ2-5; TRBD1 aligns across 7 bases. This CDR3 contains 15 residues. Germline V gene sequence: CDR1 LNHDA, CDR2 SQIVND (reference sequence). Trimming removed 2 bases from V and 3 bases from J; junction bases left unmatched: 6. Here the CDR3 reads CASSIFGQVEETQYF. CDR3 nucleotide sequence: TGTGCCAGTAGTATATTCGGACAGGTAGAAGAGACCCAGTACTTC.

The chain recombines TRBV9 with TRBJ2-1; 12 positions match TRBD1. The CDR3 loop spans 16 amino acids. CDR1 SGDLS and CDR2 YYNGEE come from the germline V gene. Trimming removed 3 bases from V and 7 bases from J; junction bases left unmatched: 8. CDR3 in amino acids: CASSEAGTGGRNEQFF. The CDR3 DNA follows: TGTGCCAGCAGCGAGGCCGGGACAGGGGGCCGGAATGAGCAGTTCTTC.

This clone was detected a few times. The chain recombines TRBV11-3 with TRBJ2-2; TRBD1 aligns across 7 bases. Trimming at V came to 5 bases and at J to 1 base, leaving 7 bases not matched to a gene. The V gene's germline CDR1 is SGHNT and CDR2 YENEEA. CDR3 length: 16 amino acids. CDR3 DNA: TGTGCCAGCAGCCCCCCTGGGACAGAGAACACCGGGGAGCTGTTTTTT. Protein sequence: CASSPPGTENTGELFF.

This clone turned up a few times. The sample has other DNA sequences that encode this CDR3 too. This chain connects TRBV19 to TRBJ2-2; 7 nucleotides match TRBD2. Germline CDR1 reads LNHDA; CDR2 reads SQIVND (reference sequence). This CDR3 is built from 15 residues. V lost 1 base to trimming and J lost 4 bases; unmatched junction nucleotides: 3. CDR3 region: CASSIAGGPTGELFF. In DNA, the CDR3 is TGTGCCAGTAGTATAGCGGGGGGACCCACCGGGGAGCTGTTTTTT.

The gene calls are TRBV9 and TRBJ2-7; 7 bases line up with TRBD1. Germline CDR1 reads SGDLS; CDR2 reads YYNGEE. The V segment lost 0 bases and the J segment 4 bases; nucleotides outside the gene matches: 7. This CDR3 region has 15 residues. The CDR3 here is CASSVATGQSYEQYF. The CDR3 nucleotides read TGTGCCAGCAGCGTAGCTACGGGACAGTCTTACGAGCAGTACTTC.

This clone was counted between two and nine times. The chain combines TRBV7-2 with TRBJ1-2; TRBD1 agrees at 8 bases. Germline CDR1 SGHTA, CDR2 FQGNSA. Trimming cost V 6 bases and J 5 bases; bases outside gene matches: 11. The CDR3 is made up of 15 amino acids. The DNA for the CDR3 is TGTGCCAGCAGTGCTGACAGGGGAAGTTGGTATGGCTACACCTTC. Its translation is CASSADRGSWYGYTF. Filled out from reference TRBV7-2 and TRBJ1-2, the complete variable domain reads GAGVSQSPSNKVTEKGKDVELRCDPISGHTALYWYRQSLGQGLEFLIYFQGNSAPDKSGLPSDRFSAERTGGSVSTLTIQRTQQEDSAVYLCASSADRGSWYGYTFGSGTRLTVV.

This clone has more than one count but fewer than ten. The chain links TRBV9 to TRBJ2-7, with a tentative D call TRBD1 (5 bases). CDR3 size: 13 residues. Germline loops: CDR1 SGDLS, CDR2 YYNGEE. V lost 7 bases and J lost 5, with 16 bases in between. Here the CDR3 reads CASSLQDTHEQYF. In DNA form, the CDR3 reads TGTGCCAGCTCCCTACAGGACACCCACGAGCAGTACTTC.

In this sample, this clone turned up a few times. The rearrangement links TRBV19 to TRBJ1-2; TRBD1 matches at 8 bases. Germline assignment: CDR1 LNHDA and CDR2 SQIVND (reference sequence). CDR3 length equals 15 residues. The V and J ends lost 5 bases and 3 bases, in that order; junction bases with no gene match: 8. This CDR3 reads CASSAGQGMDYGYTF. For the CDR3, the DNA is TGTGCCAGTAGTGCCGGACAGGGAATGGACTATGGCTACACCTTC.

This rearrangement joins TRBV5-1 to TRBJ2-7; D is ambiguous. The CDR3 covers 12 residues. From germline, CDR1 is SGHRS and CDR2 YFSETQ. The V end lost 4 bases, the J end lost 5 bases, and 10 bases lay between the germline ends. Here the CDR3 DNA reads TGCGCCAGCAGCCCCCAGGCCCACGAGCAGTACTTC. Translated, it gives CASSPQAHEQYF.

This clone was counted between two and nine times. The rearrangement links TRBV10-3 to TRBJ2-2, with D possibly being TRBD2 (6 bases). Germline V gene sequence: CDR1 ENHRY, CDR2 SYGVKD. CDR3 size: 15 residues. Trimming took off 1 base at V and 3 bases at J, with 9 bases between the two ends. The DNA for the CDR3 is TGTGCCATCAGTGAGTGGCGGGAAGACACCGGGGAGCTGTTTTTT. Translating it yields CAISEWREDTGELFF.

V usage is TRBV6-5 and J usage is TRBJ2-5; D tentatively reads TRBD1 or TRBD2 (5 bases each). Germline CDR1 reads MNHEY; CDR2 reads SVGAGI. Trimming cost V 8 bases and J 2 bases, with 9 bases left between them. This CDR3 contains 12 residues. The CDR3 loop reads CASGTGQETQYF. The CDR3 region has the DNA TGTGCCAGCGGGACGGGTCAAGAGACCCAGTACTTC.

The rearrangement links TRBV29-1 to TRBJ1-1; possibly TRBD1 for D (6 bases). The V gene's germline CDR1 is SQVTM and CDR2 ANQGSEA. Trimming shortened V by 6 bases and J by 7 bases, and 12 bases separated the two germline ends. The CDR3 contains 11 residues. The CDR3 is CSVSGTNEAFF. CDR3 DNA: TGCAGCGTCTCCGGGACAAATGAAGCTTTCTTT. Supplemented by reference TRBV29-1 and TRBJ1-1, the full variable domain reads SAVISQKPSRDICQRGTSLTIQCQVDSQVTMMFWYRQQPGQSLTLIATANQGSEATYESGFVIDKFPISRPNLTFSTLTVSNMSPEDSSIYLCSVSGTNEAFFGQGTRLTVV.

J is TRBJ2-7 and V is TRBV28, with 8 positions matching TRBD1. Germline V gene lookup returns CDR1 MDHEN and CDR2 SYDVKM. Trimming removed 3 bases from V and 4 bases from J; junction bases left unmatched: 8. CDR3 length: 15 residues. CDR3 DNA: TGTGCCAGCAGTTTGAACAGGGGGTCCCAATACGAGCAGTACTTC. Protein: CASSLNRGSQYEQYF.

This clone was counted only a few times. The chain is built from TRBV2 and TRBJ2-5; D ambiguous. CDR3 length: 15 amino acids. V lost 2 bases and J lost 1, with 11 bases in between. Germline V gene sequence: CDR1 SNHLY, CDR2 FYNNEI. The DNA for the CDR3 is TGTGCCAGCAGTGAAAGGTCTGGGCCCCAAGAGACCCAGTACTTC. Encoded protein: CASSERSGPQETQYF.

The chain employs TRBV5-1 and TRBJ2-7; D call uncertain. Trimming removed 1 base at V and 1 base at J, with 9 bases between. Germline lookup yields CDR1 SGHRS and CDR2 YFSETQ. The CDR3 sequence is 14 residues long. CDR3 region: CASSLLSFSYEQYF. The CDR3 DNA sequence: TGCGCCAGCAGCTTGCTATCGTTTTCCTACGAGCAGTACTTC.

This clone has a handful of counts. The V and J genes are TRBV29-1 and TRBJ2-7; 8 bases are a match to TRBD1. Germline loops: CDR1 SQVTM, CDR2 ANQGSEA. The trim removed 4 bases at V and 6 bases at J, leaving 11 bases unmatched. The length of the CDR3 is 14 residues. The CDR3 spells CSVVPGLQGGEQYF. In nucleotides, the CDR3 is TGCAGCGTTGTGCCCGGGCTACAGGGGGGCGAGCAGTACTTC.

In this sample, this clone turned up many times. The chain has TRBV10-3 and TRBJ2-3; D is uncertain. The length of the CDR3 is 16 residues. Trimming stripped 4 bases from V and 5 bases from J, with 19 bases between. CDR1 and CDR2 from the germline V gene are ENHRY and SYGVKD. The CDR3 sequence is CAISGNPYSLGDTQYF. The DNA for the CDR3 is TGTGCCATCAGTGGGAACCCGTACAGCCTTGGAGATACGCAGTATTTT.

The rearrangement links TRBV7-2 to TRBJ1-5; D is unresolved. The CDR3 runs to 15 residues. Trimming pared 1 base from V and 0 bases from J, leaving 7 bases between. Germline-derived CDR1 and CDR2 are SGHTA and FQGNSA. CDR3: CASSLGLNSNQPQHF. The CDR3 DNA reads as TGTGCCAGCAGCTTAGGCCTCAATAGCAATCAGCCCCAGCATTTT.

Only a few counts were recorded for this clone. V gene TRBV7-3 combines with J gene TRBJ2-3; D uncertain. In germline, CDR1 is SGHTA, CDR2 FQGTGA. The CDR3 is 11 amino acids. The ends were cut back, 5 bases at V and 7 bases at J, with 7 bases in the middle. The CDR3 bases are TGTGCCAGCAGCCCTGGAAATACGCAGTATTTT. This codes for CASSPGNTQYF.

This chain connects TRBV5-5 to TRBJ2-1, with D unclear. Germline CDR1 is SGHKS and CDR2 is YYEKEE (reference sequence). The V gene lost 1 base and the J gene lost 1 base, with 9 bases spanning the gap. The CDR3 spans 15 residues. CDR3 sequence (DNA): TGTGCCAGCAGCTTGTTAGGCTTATCCTACAATGAGCAGTTCTTC. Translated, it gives CASSLLGLSYNEQFF.

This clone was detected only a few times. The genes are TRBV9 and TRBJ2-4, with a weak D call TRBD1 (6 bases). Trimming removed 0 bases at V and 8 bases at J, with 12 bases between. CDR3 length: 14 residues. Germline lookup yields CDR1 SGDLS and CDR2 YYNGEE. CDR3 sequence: CASSVARGADIQYF. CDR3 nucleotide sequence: TGTGCCAGCAGCGTAGCCAGGGGTGCGGACATTCAGTACTTC.

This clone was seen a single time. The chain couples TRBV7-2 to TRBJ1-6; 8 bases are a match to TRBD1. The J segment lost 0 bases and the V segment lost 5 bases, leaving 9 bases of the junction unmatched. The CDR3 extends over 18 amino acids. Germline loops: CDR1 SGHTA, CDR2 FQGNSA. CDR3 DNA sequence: TGTGCCAGCAGCCGACAGGGGATGGCTAGCTCCTATAATTCACCCCTCCACTTT. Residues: CASSRQGMASSYNSPLHF.

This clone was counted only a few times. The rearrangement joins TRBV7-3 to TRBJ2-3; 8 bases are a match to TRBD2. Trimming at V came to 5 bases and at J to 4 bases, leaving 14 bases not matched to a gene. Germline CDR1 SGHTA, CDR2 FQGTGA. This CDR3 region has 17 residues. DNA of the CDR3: TGTGCCAGCAGCCTGTACCGGGAGGGCCAAAGCGCAGATACGCAGTATTTT. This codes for CASSLYREGQSADTQYF.